The rows below give T cell receptor beta chains drawn from one sample of a study of cytomegalovirus exposure and HLA in healthy donors. Profiled with immunoSEQ multiplex PCR; TCRdb holds only in-frame clones, not every one. The table shows about 360,000 clones, with around 86% occurring only once. Material for sequencing was PBMCs. These TCRs come from a woman younger than 30 in good health and CMV-seronegative. CDR3s include the opening cysteine and the closing phenylalanine or tryptophan. The order of the fields is V gene, J gene, D gene, clone size, CDR3 protein, CDR3 DNA. A D gene is named only where the DNA matches it firmly. The listing skips clone size in some rows; elsewhere it reads once, few, many or a size class.

v_gene: TRBV5-1
j_gene: TRBJ1-2
d_gene: .
abundance: .
CDR3aa: CASSLGGIEVRGYTF
CDR3nt: TGCGCCAGCAGCTTGGGAGGTATAGAGGTTCGGGGCTACACCTTC

v_gene: TRBV5-6
j_gene: TRBJ1-6
d_gene: .
abundance: .
CDR3aa: CASSLGAGASPLHF
CDR3nt: TGTGCCAGCAGCTTGGGGGCTGGGGCTTCACCCCTCCACTTT

v_gene: TRBV27
j_gene: TRBJ2-1
d_gene: TRBD2
abundance: .
CDR3aa: CASSGTSIYNEQFF
CDR3nt: TGTGCCAGCTCGGGGACTAGCATCTACAATGAGCAGTTCTTC

v_gene: TRBV30
j_gene: TRBJ2-7
d_gene: .
abundance: .
CDR3aa: CAGGTGGGEQYF
CDR3nt: TGTGCCGGGGGGACAGGCGGGGGCGAGCAGTACTTC

v_gene: TRBV27
j_gene: TRBJ1-1
d_gene: .
abundance: once
CDR3aa: CASSLSRANTEAFF
CDR3nt: TGTGCCAGCAGTTTATCCCGAGCGAACACTGAAGCTTTCTTT

v_gene: TRBV27
j_gene: TRBJ1-3
d_gene: .
abundance: few
CDR3aa: CASSLTAGAGNTIYF
CDR3nt: TGTGCCAGCAGTTTAACGGCAGGGGCGGGAAACACCATATATTTT

v_gene: TRBV7-2
j_gene: TRBJ2-1
d_gene: .
abundance: .
CDR3aa: CASSLVGTSSYNEQFF
CDR3nt: TGTGCCAGCAGCTTAGTCGGGACAAGCTCCTACAATGAGCAGTTCTTC

v_gene: TRBV27
j_gene: TRBJ1-2
d_gene: .
abundance: .
CDR3aa: CASSPQQRAYGYTF
CDR3nt: TGTGCCAGCAGTCCACAACAGAGGGCTTACGGCTACACCTTC

v_gene: TRBV6-5
j_gene: TRBJ1-4
d_gene: TRBD1
abundance: .
CDR3aa: CASSYRGTVSEKLFF
CDR3nt: TGTGCCAGCAGTTACAGGGGGACAGTCTCTGAAAAACTGTTTTTT

v_gene: TRBV18
j_gene: TRBJ2-1
d_gene: TRBD2
abundance: .
CDR3aa: CASSLAILAGAIYNEQFF
CDR3nt: TGTGCCAGCTCACTAGCCATACTAGCGGGGGCCATATACAATGAGCAGTTCTTC

v_gene: TRBV6-5
j_gene: TRBJ1-4
d_gene: .
abundance: .
CDR3aa: CASSYSSLAGEKLFF
CDR3nt: TGTGCCAGCAGTTACTCGTCTTTGGCAGGCGAAAAACTGTTTTTT

v_gene: TRBV4-1
j_gene: TRBJ2-7
d_gene: TRBD2
abundance: .
CDR3aa: CASSQDQGLAWEQYF
CDR3nt: TGCGCCAGCAGCCAAGATCAGGGACTAGCGTGGGAGCAGTACTTC

v_gene: TRBV6-1
j_gene: TRBJ1-5
d_gene: .
abundance: .
CDR3aa: CASSGLGGHSMRSNQPQHF
CDR3nt: TGTGCCAGCAGTGGTCTGGGGGGTCACTCGATGAGAAGCAATCAGCCCCAGCATTTT

v_gene: TRBV5-1
j_gene: TRBJ2-3
d_gene: .
abundance: .
CDR3aa: CASSLMPGETDTQYF
CDR3nt: TGCGCCAGCAGCTTGATGCCAGGGGAAACAGATACGCAGTATTTT

v_gene: TRBV27
j_gene: TRBJ2-7
d_gene: .
abundance: .
CDR3aa: CASSLAGQINEQYF
CDR3nt: TGTGCCAGCAGTTTAGCCGGACAGATCAACGAGCAGTACTTC

v_gene: TRBV28
j_gene: TRBJ2-1
d_gene: TRBD2
abundance: .
CDR3aa: CASSPLGLAGYNEQFF
CDR3nt: TGTGCCAGCAGTCCACTCGGGCTAGCGGGTTACAATGAGCAGTTCTTC

v_gene: TRBV7-8
j_gene: TRBJ1-6
d_gene: .
abundance: .
CDR3aa: CASSALGRGSYNSPLHF
CDR3nt: TGTGCCAGCAGCGCGCTTGGGAGGGGCTCCTATAATTCACCCCTCCACTTT

v_gene: TRBV9
j_gene: TRBJ2-3
d_gene: .
abundance: .
CDR3aa: CASSAITFTDTQYF
CDR3nt: TGTGCCAGCAGCGCAATCACTTTTACAGATACGCAGTATTTT

v_gene: TRBV10-1
j_gene: TRBJ1-1
d_gene: .
abundance: .
CDR3aa: CASSGSPRNTEAFF
CDR3nt: TGCGCCAGCAGTGGGTCCCCCCGGAACACTGAAGCTTTCTTT

v_gene: TRBV28
j_gene: TRBJ1-2
d_gene: TRBD1
abundance: .
CDR3aa: CASSEGATGSQGYTF
CDR3nt: TGTGCCAGCAGTGAGGGGGCGACAGGGTCTCAGGGCTACACCTTC

v_gene: TRBV30
j_gene: TRBJ2-7
d_gene: .
abundance: once
CDR3aa: CAWSVITGVEQYF
CDR3nt: TGTGCCTGGAGTGTAATTACGGGGGTTGAGCAGTACTTC

v_gene: TRBV7-9
j_gene: TRBJ1-4
d_gene: .
abundance: .
CDR3aa: CASSPPGAYFSASGKLFF
CDR3nt: TGTGCCAGCAGCCCACCTGGCGCTTACTTCTCTGCCTCGGGGAAACTGTTTTTT

v_gene: TRBV7-2
j_gene: TRBJ2-2
d_gene: .
abundance: .
CDR3aa: CATGGKTGELFF
CDR3nt: TGTGCCACGGGGGGCAAAACCGGGGAGCTGTTTTTT

v_gene: TRBV7-9
j_gene: TRBJ1-6
d_gene: TRBD1
abundance: few
CDR3aa: CASSPPGQRNSPLHF
CDR3nt: TGTGCCAGCAGCCCCCCGGGACAGCGAAATTCACCCCTCCACTTT

v_gene: TRBV28
j_gene: TRBJ2-7
d_gene: TRBD2
abundance: .
CDR3aa: CASSFRLAGPSSYEQYF
CDR3nt: TGTGCCAGCAGTTTCAGACTAGCGGGCCCCAGCTCCTACGAGCAGTACTTC

v_gene: TRBV27
j_gene: TRBJ2-7
d_gene: TRBD1
abundance: .
CDR3aa: CASRGTASYEQYF
CDR3nt: TGTGCCAGCAGGGGGACAGCGTCGTACGAGCAGTACTTC

v_gene: TRBV13
j_gene: TRBJ1-6
d_gene: .
abundance: few
CDR3aa: CASRTQGSPNSPLHF
CDR3nt: TGTGCCAGCAGGACTCAGGGCAGCCCTAATTCACCCCTCCACTTT

v_gene: TRBV2
j_gene: TRBJ2-1
d_gene: TRBD2
abundance: once
CDR3aa: CACAGGQSGNNEQFF
CDR3nt: TGTGCCTGCGCGGGAGGACAGAGTGGAAACAATGAGCAGTTCTTC

v_gene: TRBV7-9
j_gene: TRBJ1-1
d_gene: TRBD1
abundance: .
CDR3aa: CATGGTGGFTEAFF
CDR3nt: TGTGCCACCGGTGGGACAGGGGGCTTCACTGAAGCTTTCTTT

v_gene: TRBV28
j_gene: TRBJ2-2
d_gene: TRBD2
abundance: .
CDR3aa: CASSLEASGGRRELFF
CDR3nt: TGTGCCAGCAGTTTAGAGGCTAGCGGGGGAAGGCGGGAGCTGTTTTTT

v_gene: TRBV6-1
j_gene: TRBJ1-6
d_gene: .
abundance: .
CDR3aa: CASSEGSSYNSPLHF
CDR3nt: TGTGCCAGCAGTGAAGGGAGCTCCTATAATTCACCCCTCCACTTT

v_gene: TRBV5-6
j_gene: TRBJ2-7
d_gene: TRBD2
abundance: .
CDR3aa: CASTEISGGEQYF
CDR3nt: TGTGCCAGCACCGAGATCTCGGGAGGGGAGCAGTACTTC